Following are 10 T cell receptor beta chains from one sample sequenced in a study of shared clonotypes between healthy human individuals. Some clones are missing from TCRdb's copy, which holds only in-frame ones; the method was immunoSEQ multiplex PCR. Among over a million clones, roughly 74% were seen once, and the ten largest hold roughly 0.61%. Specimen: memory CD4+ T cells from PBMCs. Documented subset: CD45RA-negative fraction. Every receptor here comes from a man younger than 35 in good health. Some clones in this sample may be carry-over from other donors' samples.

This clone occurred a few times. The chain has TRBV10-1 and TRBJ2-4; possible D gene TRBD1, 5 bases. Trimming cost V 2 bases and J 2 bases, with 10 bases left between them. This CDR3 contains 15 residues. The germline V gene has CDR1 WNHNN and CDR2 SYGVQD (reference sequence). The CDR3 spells CASSEAQGTKNIQYF. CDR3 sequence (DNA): TGCGCCAGCAGTGAGGCTCAGGGAACCAAAAACATTCAGTACTTC.

Here the CDR3 reads CASSRDNSYEQYF. CDR3 bases: TGTGCCAGCAGTAGGGACAACTCCTACGAGCAGTACTTC. V and J are TRBV2 and TRBJ2-7; D is possibly TRBD1 (6 bases). CDR1 SNHLY and CDR2 FYNNEI come from the germline V gene. The CDR3 extends over 13 amino acids. Trimming left V 5 bases short and J 0 bases short, with 8 bases between.

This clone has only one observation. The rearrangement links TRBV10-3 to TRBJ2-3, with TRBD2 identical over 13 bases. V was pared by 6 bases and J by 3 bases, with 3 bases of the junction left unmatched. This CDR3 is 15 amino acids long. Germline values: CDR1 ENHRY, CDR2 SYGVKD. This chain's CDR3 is CAISGTSGNTDTQYF. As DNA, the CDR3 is TGTGCCATCAGCGGGACTAGCGGGAATACAGATACGCAGTATTTT.

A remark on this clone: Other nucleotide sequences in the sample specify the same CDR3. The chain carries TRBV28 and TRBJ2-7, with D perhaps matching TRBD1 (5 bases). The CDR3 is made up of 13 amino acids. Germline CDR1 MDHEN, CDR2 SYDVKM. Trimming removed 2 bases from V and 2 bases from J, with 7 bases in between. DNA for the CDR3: TGTGCCAGCAGTTTAAGGGGTCCCTACGAGCAGTACTTC. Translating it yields CASSLRGPYEQYF.

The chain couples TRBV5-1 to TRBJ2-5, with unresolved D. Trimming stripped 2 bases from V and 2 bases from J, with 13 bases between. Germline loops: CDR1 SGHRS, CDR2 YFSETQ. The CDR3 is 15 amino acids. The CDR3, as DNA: TGCGCCAGCAGCTTAAATGGGTATCCGCAAGAGACCCAGTACTTC. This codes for CASSLNGYPQETQYF.

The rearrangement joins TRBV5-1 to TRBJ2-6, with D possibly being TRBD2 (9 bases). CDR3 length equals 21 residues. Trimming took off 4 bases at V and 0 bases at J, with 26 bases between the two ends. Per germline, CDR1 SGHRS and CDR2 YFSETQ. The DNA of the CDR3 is TGCGCCAGCAGCCGAGGACAGGGCGCGGGAGGGCCGAGCTCTGGGGCCAACGTCCTGACTTTC. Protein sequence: CASSRGQGAGGPSSGANVLTF.

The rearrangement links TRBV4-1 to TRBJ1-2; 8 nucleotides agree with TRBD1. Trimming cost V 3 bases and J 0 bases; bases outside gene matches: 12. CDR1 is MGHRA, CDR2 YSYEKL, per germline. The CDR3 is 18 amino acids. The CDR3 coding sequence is TGCGCCAGCAGCCATGGACGTGAGAGGACAGGGTCTAACTATGGCTACACCTTC. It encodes CASSHGRERTGSNYGYTF.

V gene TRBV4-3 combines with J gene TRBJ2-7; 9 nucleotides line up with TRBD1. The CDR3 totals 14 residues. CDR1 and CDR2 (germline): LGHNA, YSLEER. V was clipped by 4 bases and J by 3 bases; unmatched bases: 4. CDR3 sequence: CASSLGTGFYEQYF. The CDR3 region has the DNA TGCGCCAGCAGCCTCGGGACAGGGTTCTACGAGCAGTACTTC.

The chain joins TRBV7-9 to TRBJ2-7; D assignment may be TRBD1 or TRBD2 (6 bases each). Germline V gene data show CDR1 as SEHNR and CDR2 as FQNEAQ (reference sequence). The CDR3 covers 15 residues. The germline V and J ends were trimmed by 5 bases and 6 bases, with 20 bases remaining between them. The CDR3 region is CASSAYNREVAEQYF. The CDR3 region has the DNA TGTGCCAGCAGCGCCTACAACAGGGAGGTCGCCGAGCAGTACTTC. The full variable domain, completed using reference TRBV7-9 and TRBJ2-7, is DTGVSQNPRHKITKRGQNVTFRCDPISEHNRLYWYRQTLGQGPEFLTYFQNEAQLEKSRLLSDRFSAERPKGSFSTLEIQRTEQGDSAMYLCASSAYNREVAEQYFGPGTRLTVT.

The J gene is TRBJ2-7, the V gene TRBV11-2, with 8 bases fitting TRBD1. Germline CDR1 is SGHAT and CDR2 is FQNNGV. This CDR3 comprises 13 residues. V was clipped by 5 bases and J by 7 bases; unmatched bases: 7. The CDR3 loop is CASSPRGRREQYF. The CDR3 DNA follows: TGTGCCAGCAGCCCCAGGGGGCGTCGAGAGCAGTACTTC.